The clone carrying this T cell receptor (beta chain) was detected a few times. This record comes from a study of blood T cell repertoires in COVID-19. Turning to the study itself: Material from acute and convalescent COVID-19 was sourced from the United States, Italy and Spain. Sample material is recorded as cDNA or gDNA derived from T cells, B-cell-depleted T cells, or PBMCs.

Original processing notes: Amplification with reference gene primers provided the estimates of nucleated cell counts. Using immunoSEQ multiplex PCR, the repertoire was profiled, and TCRdb retains in-frame clones only, with some absent. V and J calls and clone size come straight from that table; D and trimming were deduced from the DNA. Seen here are 50,000 to 70,000 clones, about 87% observed once, and the top ten hold about 7.4%. Germline CDR1 reads SNHLY; CDR2 reads FYNNEI. Germline trimming cut 6 bases from V and 5 bases from J; bases unmatched to any gene: 10. This CDR3 spans 16 amino acids. This chain connects TRBV2 to TRBJ2-3, with 11 bases identical to TRBD2. The clonotype was recovered from a human donor with active COVID-19. The donor label of this sample is uncertain. Sequencing was done on a sample of peripheral blood. In DNA, the CDR3 is TGTGCCAGCAGGAAAACTAGCGGGAGCTTGGTAGATACGCAGTATTTT. It specifies CASRKTSGSLVDTQYF.